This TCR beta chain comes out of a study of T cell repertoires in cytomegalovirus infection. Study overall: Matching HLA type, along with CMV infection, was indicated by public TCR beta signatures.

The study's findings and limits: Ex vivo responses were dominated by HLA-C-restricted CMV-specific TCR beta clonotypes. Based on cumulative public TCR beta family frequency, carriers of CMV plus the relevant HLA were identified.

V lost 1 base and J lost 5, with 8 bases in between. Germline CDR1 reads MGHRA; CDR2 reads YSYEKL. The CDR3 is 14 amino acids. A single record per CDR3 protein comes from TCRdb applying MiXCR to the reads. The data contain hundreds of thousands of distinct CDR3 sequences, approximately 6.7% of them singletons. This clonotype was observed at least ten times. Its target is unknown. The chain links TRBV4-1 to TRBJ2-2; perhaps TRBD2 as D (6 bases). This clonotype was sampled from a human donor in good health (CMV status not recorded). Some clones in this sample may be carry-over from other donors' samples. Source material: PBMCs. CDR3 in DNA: TGCGCCAGCAGCCAAGGGCGGGGAACCGGGGAGCTGTTTTTT. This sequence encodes CASSQGRGTGELFF.